This entry describes one T cell receptor (beta chain). The data derive from a study of Ad26.COV2.S vaccination and SARS-CoV-2 variants. Study background: Enrollment placed the donor in the COV1001 Ad26.COV2.S trial arm.

There are 17 residues in the CDR3. Germline V CDR1 and CDR2: SGHTS, YDEGEE. V lost 0 bases, J lost 7 bases, and 11 bases stayed unmatched. Assay: immunoSEQ multiplex PCR; the TCRdb copy retains only in-frame clones and omits some. The sample has under 550,000 clones, 90% seen once. The treatment was: around 19 received Ad26.COV2.S at low or high dose, single or two shots; several received placebo; per-sample allocation not given. Sample collection was performed on day 63 after the first vaccine or placebo injection. The gene calls are TRBV5-8 and TRBJ2-1; TRBD2 agrees at 9 bases. The sequence came from a person between 18 and 60 years old who received the Ad26.COV2.S COVID-19 vaccine or a placebo. The sequences come from peripheral blood, collected in a trial of Ad26.COV2.S vaccine versus placebo. Written as DNA, the CDR3 is TGTGCCAGCAGCTTGGTGGTAGTAGCGGGAGTGCAGAATGAGCAGTTCTTC. Its protein product is CASSLVVVAGVQNEQFF.